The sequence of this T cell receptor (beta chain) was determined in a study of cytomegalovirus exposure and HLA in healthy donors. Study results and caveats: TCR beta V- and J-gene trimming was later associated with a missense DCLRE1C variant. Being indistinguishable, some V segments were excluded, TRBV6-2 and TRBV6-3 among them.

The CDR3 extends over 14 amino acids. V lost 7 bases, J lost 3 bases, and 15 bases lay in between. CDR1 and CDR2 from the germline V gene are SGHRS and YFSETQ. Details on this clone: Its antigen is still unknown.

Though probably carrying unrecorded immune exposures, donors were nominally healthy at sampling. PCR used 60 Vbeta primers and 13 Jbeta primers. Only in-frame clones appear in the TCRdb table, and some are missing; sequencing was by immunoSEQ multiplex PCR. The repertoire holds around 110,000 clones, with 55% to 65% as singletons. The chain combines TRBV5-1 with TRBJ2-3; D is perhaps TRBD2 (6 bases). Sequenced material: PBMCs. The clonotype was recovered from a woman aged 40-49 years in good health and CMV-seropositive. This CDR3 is CASGVGTLTDTQYF. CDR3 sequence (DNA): TGCGCCAGCGGAGTTGGGACTCTTACAGATACGCAGTATTTT.